The rows below give T cell receptor beta chains drawn from one sample of a study of response to subunit inactivated influenza vaccine. TCRdb reprocessed the RT-PCR reads via MiXCR and lists one record per CDR3 protein. Here the sample spans roughly 540,000 distinct CDR3 sequences, under 30% being singletons. This sample also appeared in a second study, on T cells expressing NK-cell markers.

The sequencing used CD4+ T cells sorted from PBMCs, collected less than 13 days after vaccination. The receptors here all came from a man aged 50-60 years who received an inactivated influenza vaccine. Each CDR3 is given with its conserved first and last residue. Each record gives: CDR3 protein, CDR3 DNA, V gene, clone size, D gene, J gene. A D gene is named only where the DNA matches it firmly. Rows may omit the clone size; those that give it use once, few, many or a size class.

CASSYSGFGNTEAFF TGTGCCAGCAGTTACTCGGGGTTTGGGAACACTGAAGCTTTCTTT TRBV6-5 - - TRBJ1-1
CSGKGLAGWETQYF TGCAGTGGAAAGGGACTAGCGGGATGGGAGACCCAGTACTTC TRBV20-1 - TRBD2 TRBJ2-5
CASSLDRGGPQHF TGTGCCAGCAGCTTAGATCGGGGTGGGCCCCAGCATTTT TRBV11-2 many - TRBJ1-5
CSVTSGDSPLHF TGCAGTGTCACGTCGGGGGACTCACCCCTCCACTTT TRBV20-1 - - TRBJ1-6
CASSLTGGIIAFF TGTGCCAGCAGCCTCACAGGGGGCATAATAGCTTTCTTT TRBV7-9 - TRBD1 TRBJ1-1
CASSLGGVSSNYEQYF TGCGCCAGCAGCTTGGGGGGAGTGTCCTCTAACTACGAGCAGTACTTC TRBV5-1 few - TRBJ2-7
CASSDGLRDRGHEQYF TGCGCCAGCAGTGATGGATTACGGGACAGGGGCCACGAGCAGTACTTC TRBV10-1 few TRBD1 TRBJ2-7
CSATRSGTGNNQPQHF TGCAGTGCTACAAGATCCGGGACAGGGAACAATCAGCCCCAGCATTTT TRBV20-1 few TRBD1 TRBJ1-5
CSARAGSGGDVTKNIQYF TGCAGTGCTAGAGCAGGTAGCGGGGGAGACGTAACCAAAAACATTCAGTACTTC TRBV20-1 - TRBD2 TRBJ2-4
CASSLAPSGGSYEQYF TGTGCCAGCAGCTTAGCGCCCAGCGGGGGCTCCTACGAGCAGTACTTC TRBV7-2 - TRBD2 TRBJ2-7
CASSQVGQGRETQYF TGCGCCAGCAGCCAAGTCGGACAGGGGAGGGAGACCCAGTACTTC TRBV4-3 - TRBD1 TRBJ2-5
CATGEDSHYNEQFF TGTGCCACGGGGGAGGACAGTCACTACAATGAGCAGTTCTTC TRBV10-3 few - TRBJ2-1
CASSIYQPHNEQFF TGTGCCAGTAGTATATATCAGCCGCACAATGAGCAGTTCTTC TRBV19 - - TRBJ2-1
CASSLYVFGAYEQYF TGTGCCAGCAGCTTATACGTCTTTGGAGCCTACGAGCAGTACTTC TRBV7-2 few - TRBJ2-7
CASGNRDHGGPQHF TGTGCCAGCGGCAACCGGGACCACGGAGGGCCCCAGCATTTT TRBV12-3/TRBV12-4 - - TRBJ1-5
CASSASASGLTEAFF TGTGCCAGCTCCGCCTCGGCCTCGGGTCTGACTGAAGCTTTCTTT TRBV18 - - TRBJ1-1
CSARPTGEGSPLHF TGCAGTGCTAGACCTACAGGTGAGGGTTCACCCCTCCACTTT TRBV20-1 - - TRBJ1-6
CSVPKETGGIYGYTF TGCAGTGTTCCCAAAGAGACAGGGGGCATCTATGGCTACACCTTC TRBV20-1 few TRBD1 TRBJ1-2
CASSPSSGSAETQYF TGTGCCAGCAGTCCCTCTAGCGGGAGTGCAGAGACCCAGTACTTC TRBV9 - TRBD2 TRBJ2-5
CASGLSGTEAFF TGTGCTAGTGGTTTGAGTGGCACTGAAGCTTTCTTT TRBV12-5 many - TRBJ1-1
CASSLESFHTQYF TGCGCCAGCAGCTTGGAAAGTTTTCATACGCAGTATTTT TRBV5-1 - - TRBJ2-3
CATSRVGRLETDTQYF TGTGCCACCAGCAGAGTAGGGAGATTGGAAACAGATACGCAGTATTTT TRBV15 - - TRBJ2-3
CASSSTSGRVATF TGTGCCAGCAGCTCGACCTCAGGGAGGGTTGCCACTTTC TRBV7-2 - - TRBJ1-2
CASSLASGTGHYEQYF TGTGCCAGCAGTTTAGCGTCCGGGACAGGGCACTACGAGCAGTACTTC TRBV28 - TRBD1 TRBJ2-7
CATSIRGRNTEAFF TGTGCCACCTCCATCAGGGGGCGGAACACTGAAGCTTTCTTT TRBV2 - TRBD1 TRBJ1-1
CASSYAGTNYEQYF TGTGCCAGCAGTTACGCCGGAACGAACTACGAGCAGTACTTC TRBV6-2/TRBV6-3 - - TRBJ2-7
CASSFDRGTYNEQFF TGCGCCAGCAGCTTTGACAGGGGGACCTACAATGAGCAGTTCTTC TRBV4-3 many TRBD1 TRBJ2-1
CASSWEGGTYEQYF TGTGCCAGCAGTTGGGAGGGGGGCACCTACGAGCAGTACTTC TRBV6-2/TRBV6-3 once - TRBJ2-7
CASSFGGDSYEQYF TGTGCCAGCAGTTTTGGGGGTGACTCCTACGAGCAGTACTTC TRBV28 few - TRBJ2-7
CASSLVGLAGGYYNEQFF TGTGCCAGCAGCTTAGTTGGACTAGCGGGGGGGTATTACAATGAGCAGTTCTTC TRBV11-2 - TRBD2 TRBJ2-1
CASSLGSRGTEAFF TGTGCCAGCAGCTTAGGTAGTAGGGGCACTGAAGCTTTCTTT TRBV7-8 - - TRBJ1-1
CATSDGSVPYEQYF TGTGCCACCAGCGACGGATCTGTGCCCTACGAGCAGTACTTC TRBV15 many - TRBJ2-7
CASSPIWDRGNTEAFF TGCGCCAGCAGTCCTATCTGGGACAGGGGAAACACTGAAGCTTTCTTT TRBV23-1 - TRBD1 TRBJ1-1
CTMGPGRTGELFF TGTACCATGGGCCCGGGTCGTACCGGGGAGCTGTTTTTT TRBV7-6 few - TRBJ2-2
CASSLLSTDTQYF TGTGCCAGCAGCTTACTGTCTACAGATACGCAGTATTTT TRBV7-9 many - TRBJ2-3
CASSFTGVVHEQYF TGTGCCAGCAGCTTCACCGGGGTAGTTCACGAGCAGTACTTC TRBV7-2 - - TRBJ2-7
CSVSGQYHTEAFF TGCAGCGTTTCTGGACAGTACCACACTGAAGCTTTCTTT TRBV29-1 - - TRBJ1-1
CASSLDYALGGYTF TGTGCCAGCAGCTTAGATTATGCGCTTGGTGGCTACACCTTC TRBV11-2 few - TRBJ1-2
CASASAGGADTQYF TGTGCCAGCGCTTCCGCAGGGGGGGCAGATACGCAGTATTTT TRBV28 few - TRBJ2-3
CASSPVGGRKTQYF TGTGCCAGCAGCCCAGTGGGGGGGAGAAAGACCCAGTACTTC TRBV27 - TRBD2 TRBJ2-5
CASSQDGPGQATYNEQFF TGCGCCAGCAGCCAAGATGGACCGGGACAGGCTACCTACAATGAGCAGTTCTTC TRBV4-3 - TRBD1 TRBJ2-1
CSARGQGYETQYF TGCAGTGCTAGAGGACAGGGCTATGAGACCCAGTACTTC TRBV20-1 few TRBD1 TRBJ2-5
CASGRDPVETQYF TGTGCCAGCGGGCGGGATCCGGTAGAGACCCAGTACTTC TRBV9 few - TRBJ2-5
CASRDWNHEQYF TGTGCCAGCAGGGACTGGAACCACGAGCAGTACTTC TRBV28 many - TRBJ2-7
CSAGLAGDNEQFF TGCAGCGCCGGACTAGCGGGTGACAATGAGCAGTTCTTC TRBV29-1 many TRBD2 TRBJ2-1
CASSPLTALFSYNSPLHF TGCGCCAGCAGCCCGTTAACAGCCCTATTCTCCTATAATTCACCCCTCCACTTT TRBV4-1 - - TRBJ1-6
CASSPGTGVGDGYTF TGTGCCAGCTCACCCGGGACAGGGGTTGGGGATGGCTACACCTTC TRBV18 - TRBD1 TRBJ1-2
CASSLLGIEQYF TGTGCCAGCAGTTTGCTCGGGATTGAGCAGTATTTT TRBV12-3/TRBV12-4 - - TRBJ2-3
CASSQDRDSNNSPLHF TGTGCCAGCAGCCAAGATCGGGACAGTAATAATTCACCCCTCCACTTT TRBV4-2 few TRBD1 TRBJ1-6
CASTGRNSPLHF TGTGCCTCAACGGGCCGAAATTCACCCCTCCACTTT TRBV6-6 few - TRBJ1-6
CASSVSGGRGYEQYF TGTGCCAGCAGCGTATCAGGAGGGAGGGGGTACGAGCAGTACTTC TRBV9 - - TRBJ2-7
CASSPGRTPAQPQHF TGTGCCAGCAGTCCCGGACGGACTCCAGCACAGCCCCAGCATTTT TRBV12-3/TRBV12-4 - - TRBJ1-5
CASSRNSGADTQYF TGTGCCAGCAGCCGTAACTCAGGGGCGGATACGCAGTATTTT TRBV7-2 few - TRBJ2-3
CASSYFRGLAYGYTF TGTGCCAGCAGTTACTTTCGGGGATTGGCCTATGGCTACACCTTC TRBV6-2/TRBV6-3 few - TRBJ1-2
CASSTSGSVWNEQFF TGTGCCAGCTCCACTAGCGGGAGTGTCTGGAATGAGCAGTTCTTC TRBV11-3 - TRBD2 TRBJ2-1
CASSYSILVTLAGGRTDTQYF TGTGCCAGCAGTTACTCGATCTTGGTCACGCTAGCGGGAGGTCGGACAGATACGCAGTATTTT TRBV6-2/TRBV6-3 few TRBD2 TRBJ2-3
CASSLPPQGATDTQYF TGTGCCAGCAGTTTACCCCCACAGGGGGCCACAGATACGCAGTATTTT TRBV12-3/TRBV12-4 many TRBD1 TRBJ2-3